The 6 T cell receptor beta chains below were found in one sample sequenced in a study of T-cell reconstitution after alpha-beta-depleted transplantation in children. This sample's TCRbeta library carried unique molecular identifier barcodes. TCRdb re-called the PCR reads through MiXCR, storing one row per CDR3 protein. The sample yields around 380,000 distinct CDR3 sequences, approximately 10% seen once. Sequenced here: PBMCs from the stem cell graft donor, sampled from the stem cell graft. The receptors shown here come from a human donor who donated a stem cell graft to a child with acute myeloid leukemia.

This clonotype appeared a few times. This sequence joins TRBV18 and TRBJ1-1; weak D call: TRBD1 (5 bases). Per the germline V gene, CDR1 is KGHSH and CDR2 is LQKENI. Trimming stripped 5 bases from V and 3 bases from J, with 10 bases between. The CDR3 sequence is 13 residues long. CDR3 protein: CASSSDSYTEAFF. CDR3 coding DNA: TGTGCCAGCTCATCCGACAGCTACACTGAAGCTTTCTTT.

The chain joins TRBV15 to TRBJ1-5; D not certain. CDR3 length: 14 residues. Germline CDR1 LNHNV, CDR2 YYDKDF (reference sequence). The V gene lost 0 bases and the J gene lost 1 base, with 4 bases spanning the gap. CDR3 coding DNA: TGTGCCACCAGCAGAGACAGCAGCAATCAGCCCCAGCATTTT. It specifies CATSRDSSNQPQHF.

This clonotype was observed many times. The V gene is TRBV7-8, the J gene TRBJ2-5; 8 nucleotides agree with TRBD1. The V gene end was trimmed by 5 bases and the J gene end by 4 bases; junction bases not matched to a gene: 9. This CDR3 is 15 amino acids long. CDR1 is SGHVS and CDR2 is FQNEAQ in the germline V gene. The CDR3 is CASSPGQGRGETQYF. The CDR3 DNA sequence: TGTGCCAGCAGCCCCGGACAGGGTCGTGGAGAGACCCAGTACTTC. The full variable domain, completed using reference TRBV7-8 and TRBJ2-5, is GAGVSQSPRYKVAKRGQDVALRCDPISGHVSLFWYQQALGQGPEFLTYFQNEAQLDKSGLPSDRFFAERPEGSVSTLKIQRTQQEDSAVYLCASSPGQGRGETQYFGPGTRLLVL.

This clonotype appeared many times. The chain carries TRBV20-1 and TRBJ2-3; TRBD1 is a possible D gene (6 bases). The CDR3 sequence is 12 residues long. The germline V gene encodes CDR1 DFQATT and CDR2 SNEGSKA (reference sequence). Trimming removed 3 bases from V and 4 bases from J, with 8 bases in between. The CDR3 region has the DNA TGCAGTGCTAGGGGGGCGTCAGATACGCAGTATTTT. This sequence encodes CSARGASDTQYF.

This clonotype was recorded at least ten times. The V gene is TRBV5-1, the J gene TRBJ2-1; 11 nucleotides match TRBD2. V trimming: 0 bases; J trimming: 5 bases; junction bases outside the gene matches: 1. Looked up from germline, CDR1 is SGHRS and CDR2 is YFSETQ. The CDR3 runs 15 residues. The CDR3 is CASSLAGLADNEQFF. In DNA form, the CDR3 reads TGCGCCAGCAGCTTGGCGGGACTAGCGGACAATGAGCAGTTCTTC.

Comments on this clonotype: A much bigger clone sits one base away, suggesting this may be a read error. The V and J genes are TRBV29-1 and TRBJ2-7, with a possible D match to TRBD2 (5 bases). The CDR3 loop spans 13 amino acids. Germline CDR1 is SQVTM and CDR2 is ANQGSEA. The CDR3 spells CSVNTHWGDDQYF. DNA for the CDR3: TGCAGCGTTAATACTCATTGGGGAGACGACCAGTACTTC.